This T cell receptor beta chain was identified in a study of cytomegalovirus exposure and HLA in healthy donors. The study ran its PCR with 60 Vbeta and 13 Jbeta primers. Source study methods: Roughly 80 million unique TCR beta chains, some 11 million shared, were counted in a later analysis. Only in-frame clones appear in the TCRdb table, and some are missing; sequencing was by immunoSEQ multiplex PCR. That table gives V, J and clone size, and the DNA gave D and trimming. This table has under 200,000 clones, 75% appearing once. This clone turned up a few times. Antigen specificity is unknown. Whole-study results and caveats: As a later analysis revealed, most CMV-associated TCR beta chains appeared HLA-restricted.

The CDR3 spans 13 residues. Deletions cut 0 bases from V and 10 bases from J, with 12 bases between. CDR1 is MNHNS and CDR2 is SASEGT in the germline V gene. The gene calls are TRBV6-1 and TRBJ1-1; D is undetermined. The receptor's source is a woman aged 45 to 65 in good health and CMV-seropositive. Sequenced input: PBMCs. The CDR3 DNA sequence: TGTGCCAGCAGTGAAGCCGGGGTCCGAGGAGCTTTCTTT. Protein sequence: CASSEAGVRGAFF.